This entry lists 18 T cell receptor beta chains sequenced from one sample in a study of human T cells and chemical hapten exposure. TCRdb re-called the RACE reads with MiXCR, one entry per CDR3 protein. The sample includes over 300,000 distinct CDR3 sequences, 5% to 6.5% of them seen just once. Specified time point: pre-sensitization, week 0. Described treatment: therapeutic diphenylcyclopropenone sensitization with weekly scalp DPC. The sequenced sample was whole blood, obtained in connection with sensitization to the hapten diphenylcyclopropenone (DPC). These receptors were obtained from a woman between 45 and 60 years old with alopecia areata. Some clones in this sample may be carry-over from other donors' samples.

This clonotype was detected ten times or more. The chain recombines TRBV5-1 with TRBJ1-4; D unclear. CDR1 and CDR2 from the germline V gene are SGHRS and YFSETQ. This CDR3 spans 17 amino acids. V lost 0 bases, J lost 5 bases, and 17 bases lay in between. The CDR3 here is CASSLAPGVGSNEKLFF. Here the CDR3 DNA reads TGCGCCAGCAGCTTGGCCCCTGGGGTTGGGTCGAATGAAAAACTGTTTTTT.

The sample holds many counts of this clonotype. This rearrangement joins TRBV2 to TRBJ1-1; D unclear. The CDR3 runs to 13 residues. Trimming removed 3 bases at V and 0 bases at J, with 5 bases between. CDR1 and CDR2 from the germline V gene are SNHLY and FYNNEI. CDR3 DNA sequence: TGTGCCAGCAGTGAGACTCTGAACACTGAAGCTTTCTTT. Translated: CASSETLNTEAFF.

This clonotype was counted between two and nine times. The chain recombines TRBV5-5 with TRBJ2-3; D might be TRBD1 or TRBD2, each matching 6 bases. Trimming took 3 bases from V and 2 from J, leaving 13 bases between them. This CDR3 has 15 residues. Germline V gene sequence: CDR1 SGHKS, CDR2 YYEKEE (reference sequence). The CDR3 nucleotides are TGTGCCAGCAGCTCAATCGGGGGCCTCACAGATACGCAGTATTTT. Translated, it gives CASSSIGGLTDTQYF. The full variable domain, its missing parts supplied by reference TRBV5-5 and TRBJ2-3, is DAGVTQSPTHLIKTRGQQVTLRCSPISGHKSVSWYQQVLGQGPQFIFQYYEKEERGRGNFPDRFSARQFPNYSSELNVNALLLGDSALYLCASSSIGGLTDTQYFGPGTRLTVL.

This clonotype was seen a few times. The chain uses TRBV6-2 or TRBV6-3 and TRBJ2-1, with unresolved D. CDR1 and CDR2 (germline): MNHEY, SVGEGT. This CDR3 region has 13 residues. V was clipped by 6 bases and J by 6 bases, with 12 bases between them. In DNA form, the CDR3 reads TGTGCCAGCAGCCTATTTAACCCCAATGAGCAGTTCTTC. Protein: CASSLFNPNEQFF.

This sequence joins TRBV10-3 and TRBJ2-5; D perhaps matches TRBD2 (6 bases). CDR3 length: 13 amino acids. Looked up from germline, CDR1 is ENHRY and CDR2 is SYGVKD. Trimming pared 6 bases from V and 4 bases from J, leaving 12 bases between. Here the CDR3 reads CAISEGGGETQYF. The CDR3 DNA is TGTGCCATCAGCGAGGGAGGAGGAGAGACCCAGTACTTC.

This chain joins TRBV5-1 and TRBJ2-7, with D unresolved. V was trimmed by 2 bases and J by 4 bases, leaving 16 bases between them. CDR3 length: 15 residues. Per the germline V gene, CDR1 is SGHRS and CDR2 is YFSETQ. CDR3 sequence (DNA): TGCGCCAGCAGCTTAGACGGCTCTATGGGGTACGAGCAGTACTTC. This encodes CASSLDGSMGYEQYF.

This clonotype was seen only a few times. The CDR3 nucleotides read TGTGCCAGCAGTTTAGGAGGGGAGCGGTACACTGAAGCTTTCTTT. Translating gives CASSLGGERYTEAFF. This chain uses TRBV27 with TRBJ1-1; perhaps TRBD1 as D (5 bases). The germline V and J ends were trimmed by 2 bases and 3 bases, with 13 bases remaining between them. Per germline, CDR1 MNHEY and CDR2 SMNVEV (reference sequence). The length of the CDR3 is 15 residues.

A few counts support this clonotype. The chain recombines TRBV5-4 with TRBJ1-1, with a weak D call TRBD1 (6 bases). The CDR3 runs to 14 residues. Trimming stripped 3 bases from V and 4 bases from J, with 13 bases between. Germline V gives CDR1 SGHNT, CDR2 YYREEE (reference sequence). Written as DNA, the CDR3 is TGTGCCAGCAGCTCTACAGGGTACGTCACTGAAGCTTTCTTT. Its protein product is CASSSTGYVTEAFF.

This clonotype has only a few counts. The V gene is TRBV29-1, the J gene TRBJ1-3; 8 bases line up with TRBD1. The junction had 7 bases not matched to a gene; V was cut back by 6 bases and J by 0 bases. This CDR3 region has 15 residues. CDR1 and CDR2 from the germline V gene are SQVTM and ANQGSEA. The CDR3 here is CSVYGTGLSGNTIYF. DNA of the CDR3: TGCAGCGTCTACGGGACAGGCCTCTCTGGAAACACCATATATTTT.

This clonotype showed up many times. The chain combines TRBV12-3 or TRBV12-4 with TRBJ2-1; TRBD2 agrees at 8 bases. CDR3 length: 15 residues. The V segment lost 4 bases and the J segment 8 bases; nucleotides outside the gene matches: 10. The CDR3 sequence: CASSSPGGGEHEQFF. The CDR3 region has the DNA TGTGCCAGCAGTTCCCCGGGAGGGGGGGAGCATGAGCAGTTCTTC.

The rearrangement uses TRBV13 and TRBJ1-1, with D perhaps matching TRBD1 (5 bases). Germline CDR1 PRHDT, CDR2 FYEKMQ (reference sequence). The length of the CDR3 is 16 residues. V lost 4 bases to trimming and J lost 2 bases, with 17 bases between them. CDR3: CASSSYGAGTNTEAFF. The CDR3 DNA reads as TGTGCCAGCAGCTCCTATGGGGCGGGGACCAACACTGAAGCTTTCTTT.

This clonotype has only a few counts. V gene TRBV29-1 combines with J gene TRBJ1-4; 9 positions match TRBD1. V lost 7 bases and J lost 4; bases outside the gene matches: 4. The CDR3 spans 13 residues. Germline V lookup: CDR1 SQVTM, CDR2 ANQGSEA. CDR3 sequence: CSGGQGYNEKLFF. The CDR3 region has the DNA TGCAGCGGTGGACAGGGGTATAATGAAAAACTGTTTTTT.

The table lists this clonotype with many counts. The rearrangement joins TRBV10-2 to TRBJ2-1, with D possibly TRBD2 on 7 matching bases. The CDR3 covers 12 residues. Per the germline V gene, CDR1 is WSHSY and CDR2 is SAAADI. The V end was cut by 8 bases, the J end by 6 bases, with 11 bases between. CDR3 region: CASWGGGNEQFF. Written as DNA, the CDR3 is TGCGCCAGCTGGGGAGGGGGCAATGAGCAGTTCTTC.

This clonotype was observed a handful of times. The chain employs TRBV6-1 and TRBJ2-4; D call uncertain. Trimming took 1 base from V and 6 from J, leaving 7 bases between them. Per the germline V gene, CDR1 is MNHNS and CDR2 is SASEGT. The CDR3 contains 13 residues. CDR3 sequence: CASSEGVVNIQYF. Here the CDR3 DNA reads TGTGCCAGCAGTGAAGGGGTAGTAAACATTCAGTACTTC.

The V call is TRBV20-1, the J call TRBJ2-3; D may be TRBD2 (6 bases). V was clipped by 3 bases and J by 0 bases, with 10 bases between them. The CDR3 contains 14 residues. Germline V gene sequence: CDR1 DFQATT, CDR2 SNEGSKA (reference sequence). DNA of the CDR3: TGCAGTGCTAGGCTAGCGACTAGCACAGATACGCAGTATTTT. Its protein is CSARLATSTDTQYF.

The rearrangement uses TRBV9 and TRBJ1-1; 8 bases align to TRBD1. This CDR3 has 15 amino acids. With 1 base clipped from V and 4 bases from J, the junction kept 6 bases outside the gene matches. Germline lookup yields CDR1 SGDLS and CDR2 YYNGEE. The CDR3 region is CASSVIGQGGTEAFF. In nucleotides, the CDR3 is TGTGCCAGCAGCGTAATCGGACAGGGAGGCACTGAAGCTTTCTTT.

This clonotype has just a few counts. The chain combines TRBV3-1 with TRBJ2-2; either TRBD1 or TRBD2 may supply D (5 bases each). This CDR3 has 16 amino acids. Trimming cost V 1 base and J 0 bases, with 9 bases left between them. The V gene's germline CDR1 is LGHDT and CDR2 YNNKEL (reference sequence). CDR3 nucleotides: TGTGCCAGCAGCCAAGGGGGGACCACGAACACCGGGGAGCTGTTTTTT. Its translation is CASSQGGTTNTGELFF.

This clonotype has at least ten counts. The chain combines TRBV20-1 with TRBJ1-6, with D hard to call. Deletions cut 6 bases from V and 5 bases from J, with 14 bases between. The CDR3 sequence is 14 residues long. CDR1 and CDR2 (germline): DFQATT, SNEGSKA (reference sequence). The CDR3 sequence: CSATTLPNNSPLHF. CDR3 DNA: TGCAGTGCCACCACCCTACCCAATAATTCACCCCTCCACTTT.